These 3 T cell receptor beta chains were all obtained from the same sample, sequenced in a study of glioma-infiltrating T cells. The iRepertoire nested amplicon-rescue multiplex PCR amplified TCR alpha and beta CDR3s from RNA. Each CDR3 protein is one row after TCRdb ran MiXCR on the multiplex PCR reads. The data hold about 4,900 distinct CDR3 sequences, with 30% to 35% observed a single time. The sequenced sample consisted of glioma tissue, nonneoplastic brain tissue, or PBMCs (not recorded which). These receptors were collected from a human donor with low-grade glioma or glioblastoma, undergoing nonglioma brain surgery, or in good health (not recorded which).

By share, this clonotype ranks as medium-sized (0.01 to 0.1%). The chain combines TRBV15 with TRBJ2-3, with 7 bases lining up with TRBD2. Germline V CDR1 and CDR2: LNHNV, YYDKDF (reference sequence). V shed 0 bases and J 0 bases; nucleotides not matched to a gene: 6. This CDR3 has 17 amino acids. CDR3 amino acids: CATSRDPGGYSTDTQYF. The CDR3 DNA reads TGTGCCACCAGCAGAGATCCCGGGGGGTACAGCACAGATACGCAGTATTTT.

By sample share, this clonotype is large. The rearrangement links TRBV27 to TRBJ1-5; TRBD1 aligns across 7 bases. CDR1 is MNHEY and CDR2 is SMNVEV in the germline V gene (reference sequence). The ends lost 6 bases at V and 5 bases at J; junction bases unmatched: 7. The CDR3 extends over 14 amino acids. Here the CDR3 DNA reads TGTGCCAGCAGGACGACAGGGATCGATCAGCCCCAGCATTTT. This sequence encodes CASRTTGIDQPQHF.

This clonotype is labeled as medium-sized. The chain is built from TRBV4-1 and TRBJ1-3, with D perhaps matching TRBD1 (5 bases). From germline, CDR1 is MGHRA and CDR2 YSYEKL. The CDR3 runs to 17 residues. The ends were cut back, 4 bases at V and 0 bases at J, with 16 bases in the middle. This chain's CDR3 is CASSRGGLISSGNTIYF. The CDR3 nucleotides are TGCGCCAGCAGCCGGGGGGGACTCATAAGCTCTGGAAACACCATATATTTT.